Listed below are T cell receptor beta chains from one sample, sequenced in a study of shared clonotypes between healthy human individuals. Generated by immunoSEQ multiplex PCR, the TCRdb table keeps only in-frame clones and is missing some. Counted here are roughly 2.4 million clones, more than 90% occurring once; the ten biggest clones make up approximately 0.13%. Sequenced: naive CD4+ T cells sorted from blood. Every receptor here comes from a man younger than 30 in good health. Each CDR3 is given with its conserved first and last residue. Each record gives: J gene, D gene, V gene, clone size, CDR3 protein, CDR3 DNA. D genes are given only for firm matches. Rows give clone size only sometimes, using once, few, many, or a class for an expanded clone.

j_call: TRBJ1-1; d_call: .; v_call: TRBV6-5; clone_size: .; cdr3_aa: CASSFGPGGDTEAFF; cdr3_nt: TGTGCCAGCAGTTTCGGACCTGGTGGGGACACTGAAGCTTTCTTT
j_call: TRBJ1-3; d_call: .; v_call: TRBV9; clone_size: .; cdr3_aa: CASSVNLGASGNTIYF; cdr3_nt: TGTGCCAGCAGCGTAAATCTGGGGGCGAGTGGAAACACCATATATTTT
j_call: TRBJ2-7; d_call: .; v_call: TRBV21-1; clone_size: .; cdr3_aa: CASSKPRYSTYEQYF; cdr3_nt: TGTGCCAGCAGCAAACCACGGTACTCGACCTACGAGCAGTACTTC
j_call: TRBJ2-3; d_call: .; v_call: TRBV6-1; clone_size: .; cdr3_aa: CAIDGGARSTDTQYF; cdr3_nt: TGTGCCATCGATGGGGGGGCGAGGAGCACAGATACGCAGTATTTT
j_call: TRBJ2-6; d_call: .; v_call: TRBV6-1; clone_size: .; cdr3_aa: CASSGGGSGANVLTF; cdr3_nt: TGTGCCAGCAGTGGAGGCGGATCTGGGGCCAACGTCCTGACTTTC
j_call: TRBJ2-7; d_call: TRBD2; v_call: TRBV27; clone_size: .; cdr3_aa: CASSPPPGLATSYEQYF; cdr3_nt: TGTGCCAGCAGTCCACCCCCGGGACTAGCTACCTCATACGAGCAGTACTTC
j_call: TRBJ1-2; d_call: .; v_call: TRBV5-1; clone_size: .; cdr3_aa: CASSLDSQGFYGYTF; cdr3_nt: TGCGCCAGCAGCTTGGATTCTCAGGGTTTCTATGGCTACACCTTC
j_call: TRBJ2-1; d_call: TRBD2; v_call: TRBV5-1; clone_size: .; cdr3_aa: CASSSARTSGAYNEQFF; cdr3_nt: TGCGCCAGCAGCTCCGCTCGGACTAGCGGGGCCTACAATGAGCAGTTCTTC
j_call: TRBJ2-5; d_call: .; v_call: TRBV5-1; clone_size: .; cdr3_aa: CASSPRDGSETQYF; cdr3_nt: TGCGCCAGCAGCCCACGGGACGGGTCAGAGACCCAGTACTTC
j_call: TRBJ2-4; d_call: TRBD1; v_call: TRBV27; clone_size: once; cdr3_aa: CASSARQGTIQYF; cdr3_nt: TGTGCCAGCAGTGCCAGACAGGGCACCATTCAGTACTTC
j_call: TRBJ1-2; d_call: .; v_call: TRBV19; clone_size: once; cdr3_aa: CASSRQVTNYGYTF; cdr3_nt: TGTGCCAGTAGTAGACAAGTTACGAACTATGGCTACACCTTC
j_call: TRBJ1-4; d_call: .; v_call: TRBV19; clone_size: .; cdr3_aa: CASSTFLGTRNEKLFF; cdr3_nt: TGTGCCAGTAGTACATTCCTAGGGACACGGAATGAAAAACTGTTTTTT
j_call: TRBJ2-1; d_call: TRBD2; v_call: TRBV5-1; clone_size: .; cdr3_aa: CASSLTSGVYNEQFF; cdr3_nt: TGCGCCAGCAGCTTGACTAGCGGGGTATACAATGAGCAGTTCTTC
j_call: TRBJ1-2; d_call: .; v_call: TRBV19; clone_size: .; cdr3_aa: CASTEHHREANYGYTF; cdr3_nt: TGTGCCAGTACCGAGCATCACAGAGAAGCTAACTATGGCTACACCTTC
j_call: TRBJ2-1; d_call: .; v_call: TRBV6-6; clone_size: .; cdr3_aa: CASSRGDSSYNEQFF; cdr3_nt: TGTGCCAGCAGTAGGGGGGATAGCTCCTACAATGAGCAGTTCTTC
j_call: TRBJ1-2; d_call: TRBD1; v_call: TRBV9; clone_size: .; cdr3_aa: CASSDSGQLMTNYGYTF; cdr3_nt: TGTGCCAGCAGCGACTCGGGACAGCTCATGACTAACTATGGCTACACCTTC
j_call: TRBJ1-5; d_call: .; v_call: TRBV18; clone_size: .; cdr3_aa: CASSPTRRYNQPQHF; cdr3_nt: TGTGCCAGCTCACCTACTAGGAGGTACAATCAGCCCCAGCATTTT
j_call: TRBJ2-7; d_call: .; v_call: TRBV4-1; clone_size: .; cdr3_aa: CASSQLAISYEQYF; cdr3_nt: TGCGCCAGCAGCCAATTGGCCATAAGCTACGAGCAGTACTTC
j_call: TRBJ2-1; d_call: .; v_call: TRBV6-4; clone_size: .; cdr3_aa: CASSEPPATRQFF; cdr3_nt: TGTGCCAGCAGTGAGCCCCCGGCCACGAGGCAGTTCTTC
j_call: TRBJ2-7; d_call: TRBD1; v_call: TRBV6-1; clone_size: .; cdr3_aa: CASSRQGSSYEQYF; cdr3_nt: TGTGCCAGCAGCAGACAGGGGAGCTCCTACGAGCAGTACTTC
j_call: TRBJ2-5; d_call: .; v_call: TRBV27; clone_size: .; cdr3_aa: CASSPWDGKETQYF; cdr3_nt: TGTGCCAGCAGTCCATGGGACGGAAAAGAGACCCAGTACTTC
j_call: TRBJ1-5; d_call: .; v_call: TRBV2; clone_size: once; cdr3_aa: CASSTQGGQPQHF; cdr3_nt: TGTGCCAGCAGTACACAGGGCGGTCAGCCCCAGCATTTT
j_call: TRBJ1-5; d_call: TRBD1; v_call: TRBV4-2; clone_size: .; cdr3_aa: CASSQDPVRTGGYQPQHF; cdr3_nt: TGTGCCAGCAGCCAAGACCCCGTGAGGACAGGGGGATATCAGCCCCAGCATTTT
j_call: TRBJ2-1; d_call: .; v_call: TRBV18; clone_size: .; cdr3_aa: CASSPPGRVYNEQFF; cdr3_nt: TGTGCCAGCTCACCACCGGGTAGGGTCTACAATGAGCAGTTCTTC
j_call: TRBJ2-7; d_call: TRBD1; v_call: TRBV6-5; clone_size: once; cdr3_aa: CASAPGQGSYEQYF; cdr3_nt: TGTGCCAGCGCCCCGGGACAGGGGTCCTACGAGCAGTACTTC
j_call: TRBJ2-2; d_call: .; v_call: TRBV7-9; clone_size: .; cdr3_aa: CASSLIQGSTGELFF; cdr3_nt: TGTGCCAGCAGCTTAATTCAGGGGTCCACCGGGGAGCTGTTTTTT
j_call: TRBJ1-5; d_call: .; v_call: TRBV5-5; clone_size: .; cdr3_aa: CASSNSQGNQPQHF; cdr3_nt: TGTGCCAGCAGCAACAGTCAGGGGAATCAGCCCCAGCATTTT
j_call: TRBJ1-2; d_call: TRBD1; v_call: TRBV7-2; clone_size: .; cdr3_aa: CASSSTGDGYTF; cdr3_nt: TGTGCCAGCAGCAGCACAGGGGATGGCTACACCTTC
j_call: TRBJ1-5; d_call: .; v_call: TRBV28; clone_size: .; cdr3_aa: CASSFGQGKGHF; cdr3_nt: TGTGCCAGCAGTTTCGGCCAGGGGAAAGGGCATTTT
j_call: TRBJ2-7; d_call: TRBD1; v_call: TRBV19; clone_size: .; cdr3_aa: CASSTTGGISYEQYF; cdr3_nt: TGTGCCAGTAGTACGACAGGGGGCATCTCCTACGAGCAGTACTTC
j_call: TRBJ1-5; d_call: TRBD1; v_call: TRBV15; clone_size: .; cdr3_aa: CATSREQGYGNQPQHF; cdr3_nt: TGTGCCACCAGCAGAGAACAGGGGTATGGCAATCAGCCCCAGCATTTT
j_call: TRBJ1-2; d_call: .; v_call: TRBV5-3; clone_size: .; cdr3_aa: CARRLRGYTF; cdr3_nt: TGTGCCAGGCGTCTTAGGGGCTACACCTTC
j_call: TRBJ2-1; d_call: TRBD1; v_call: TRBV6-5; clone_size: .; cdr3_aa: CASSPSTGGNEQFF; cdr3_nt: TGTGCCAGCAGTCCTTCGACAGGGGGCAATGAGCAGTTCTTC
j_call: TRBJ2-1; d_call: .; v_call: TRBV9; clone_size: .; cdr3_aa: CASTSTGWNEQFF; cdr3_nt: TGTGCCAGCACCTCGACAGGATGGAATGAGCAGTTCTTC
j_call: TRBJ1-2; d_call: .; v_call: TRBV5-5; clone_size: once; cdr3_aa: CASSLAGGNNYGYTF; cdr3_nt: TGTGCCAGCAGCTTGGCCGGAGGAAACAACTATGGCTACACCTTC
j_call: TRBJ2-7; d_call: .; v_call: TRBV25-1; clone_size: .; cdr3_aa: CASSEAGSREQYF; cdr3_nt: TGTGCCAGCAGTGAGGCAGGTTCTCGGGAGCAGTACTTC
j_call: TRBJ1-1; d_call: .; v_call: TRBV6-6; clone_size: .; cdr3_aa: CASRGGWRTEAFF; cdr3_nt: TGTGCCAGCAGGGGTGGGTGGCGAACTGAAGCTTTCTTT
j_call: TRBJ2-1; d_call: TRBD2; v_call: TRBV6-1; clone_size: .; cdr3_aa: CASRVTRTSYNEQFF; cdr3_nt: TGTGCCAGCAGAGTCACCCGGACTAGTTACAATGAGCAGTTCTTC
j_call: TRBJ2-7; d_call: .; v_call: TRBV6-4; clone_size: .; cdr3_aa: CASRVADYYEQYF; cdr3_nt: TGTGCCAGCAGAGTAGCGGACTACTACGAGCAGTACTTC
j_call: TRBJ2-7; d_call: TRBD2; v_call: TRBV30; clone_size: .; cdr3_aa: CAWRWLAEIWNF; cdr3_nt: TGTGCCTGGAGATGGCTAGCGGAGATCTGGAACTTC
j_call: TRBJ2-3; d_call: TRBD1; v_call: TRBV2; clone_size: .; cdr3_aa: CASSGPGQGRTDTQYF; cdr3_nt: TGTGCCAGCAGTGGACCGGGACAGGGGAGGACAGATACGCAGTATTTT
j_call: TRBJ2-2; d_call: .; v_call: TRBV9; clone_size: .; cdr3_aa: CASSVQTSTGELFF; cdr3_nt: TGTGCCAGCAGCGTTCAGACGAGCACCGGGGAGCTGTTTTTT
j_call: TRBJ1-2; d_call: TRBD1; v_call: TRBV4-2; clone_size: .; cdr3_aa: CASSQDGTAWNYGYTF; cdr3_nt: TGTGCCAGCAGCCAAGACGGGACAGCATGGAACTATGGCTACACCTTC
j_call: TRBJ2-5; d_call: .; v_call: TRBV28; clone_size: .; cdr3_aa: CASSLLLGGPETQYF; cdr3_nt: TGTGCCAGCAGTTTATTGCTGGGGGGCCCAGAGACCCAGTACTTC
j_call: TRBJ2-2; d_call: .; v_call: TRBV5-1; clone_size: .; cdr3_aa: CASSFDGQNTGELFF; cdr3_nt: TGCGCCAGCAGCTTTGACGGGCAGAACACCGGGGAGCTGTTTTTT
j_call: TRBJ2-7; d_call: .; v_call: TRBV10-3; clone_size: .; cdr3_aa: CAISEGPAYEQYF; cdr3_nt: TGTGCCATCAGTGAGGGACCCGCCTACGAGCAGTACTTC
j_call: TRBJ2-7; d_call: TRBD1; v_call: TRBV12-5; clone_size: .; cdr3_aa: CASGFNTGQGAYEQYF; cdr3_nt: TGTGCTAGTGGTTTTAATACGGGACAGGGGGCCTACGAGCAGTACTTC
j_call: TRBJ1-2; d_call: .; v_call: TRBV10-3; clone_size: .; cdr3_aa: CAISDVGEGGYTF; cdr3_nt: TGTGCCATCAGTGACGTGGGCGAGGGTGGCTACACCTTC
j_call: TRBJ2-2; d_call: TRBD1; v_call: TRBV6-1; clone_size: once; cdr3_aa: CASSLQTGGTGELFF; cdr3_nt: TGTGCCAGCAGTCTCCAGACAGGGGGCACCGGGGAGCTGTTTTTT
j_call: TRBJ1-1; d_call: .; v_call: TRBV27; clone_size: .; cdr3_aa: CASSFNGRNTEAFF; cdr3_nt: TGTGCCAGCAGTTTTAATGGGAGGAACACTGAAGCTTTCTTT
j_call: TRBJ1-4; d_call: TRBD1; v_call: TRBV5-1; clone_size: once; cdr3_aa: CASSSGTGGSEEKLFF; cdr3_nt: TGCGCCAGCAGCTCAGGGACAGGGGGCTCGGAAGAAAAACTGTTTTTT
j_call: TRBJ1-2; d_call: .; v_call: TRBV19; clone_size: .; cdr3_aa: CATHEGRYYGYTF; cdr3_nt: TGTGCCACCCATGAGGGACGGTACTATGGCTACACCTTC